These T cell receptor beta chains were read from a single sample in a study of vaccination and CD4 T cells after COVID-19. Each CDR3 protein gets one entry after TCRdb re-called the PCR reads with MiXCR. The profile shows approximately 9,700 distinct CDR3 sequences, around 37% of them singletons. Antigen specificity for these receptors is unknown. Source material: CD4+ T cells from blood, cultured in vitro. These receptors were taken from a human donor in good health. Each CDR3 is given without its conserved first and last residue. Expanded clones are given a class, and other clones once, few, many or no size at all.

J gene,clone size,V gene,CDR3 protein
TRBJ1-1,few,TRBV5-4,ASSLTGEWTEAF
TRBJ1-2,.,TRBV20-1,SPRGGADSSGGYT
TRBJ2-1,.,TRBV6-1,ASSRTSADNEQF
TRBJ1-1,few,TRBV7-9,ASSLPTTRDGAF
TRBJ2-1,.,TRBV10-3,AIEEASGRDEQF
TRBJ2-7,.,TRBV25-1,ARWIGADQPQY